The entry below gives a single TCR beta chain sequence along with its context. Its specificity is unknown. CDR3 length equals 14 residues. CDR1 SEHNR and CDR2 FQNEAQ come from the germline V gene (reference sequence). V was shortened by 0 bases and J by 0 bases, with 5 bases between the two germline ends. This sample is drawn from a study of cytomegalovirus exposure and HLA in healthy donors. For the study at large: An analysis done earlier identified some 120 million unique TCR beta sequences from approximately 170 million T cells.

A multiplex PCR was run with 60 Vbeta primers and 13 Jbeta primers. Generated by immunoSEQ multiplex PCR, the TCRdb table keeps only in-frame clones and is missing some. Of around 130,000 clones in the sample, about 8% were seen once. Overall study results and limits: Sequencing depth across donors, presence/absence analyses assumed, was roughly uniform. In an earlier analysis, most TCR beta V segments were productive about 87% or about 30% of the time. The authors later found most CMV-associated TCR beta chains appeared HLA-restricted.

The clonotype comes from a woman in her 40s in good health and CMV-seropositive. The genes are TRBV7-9 and TRBJ1-2; D may be TRBD1 (5 bases). Sequenced input: PBMCs. CDR3 sequence reads: CASSLATANYGYTF. The CDR3 DNA follows: TGTGCCAGCAGCTTAGCGACAGCTAACTATGGCTACACCTTC.